This T cell receptor beta chain is drawn from a study of post-analysis software for immune sequencing data. Study-level results: Roughly five TRBV segments appeared more often in patients than in controls, and TRBV5-6, TRBV5-1 and TRBV20-1 were among these.

Libraries were made from TCR beta cDNA, and they carried unique molecular identifiers. Around 500,000 cDNA molecules were recovered from an input of about 1 to 10 million T cells. One entry per CDR3 protein results from TCRdb running MiXCR on the PCR reads. The sample carries 650,000 to 900,000 distinct CDR3 sequences, around 46% recorded once. Germline V gene sequence: CDR1 SGHRS, CDR2 YFSETQ. V dropped 4 bases and J dropped 3 bases, with 14 bases sitting between them. CDR3 length: 14 residues. Remarks on this clonotype: Its antigen is unidentified.

The clonotype was recovered from a girl aged 10 to 17 with multiple sclerosis. The genes are TRBV5-1 and TRBJ2-7; TRBD2 is a possible D gene (5 bases). What was sequenced was blood. CDR3 DNA sequence: TGCGCCAGCAGCCCCCAGAGGGTAGGCTACGAGCAGTACTTC. Residues: CASSPQRVGYEQYF.